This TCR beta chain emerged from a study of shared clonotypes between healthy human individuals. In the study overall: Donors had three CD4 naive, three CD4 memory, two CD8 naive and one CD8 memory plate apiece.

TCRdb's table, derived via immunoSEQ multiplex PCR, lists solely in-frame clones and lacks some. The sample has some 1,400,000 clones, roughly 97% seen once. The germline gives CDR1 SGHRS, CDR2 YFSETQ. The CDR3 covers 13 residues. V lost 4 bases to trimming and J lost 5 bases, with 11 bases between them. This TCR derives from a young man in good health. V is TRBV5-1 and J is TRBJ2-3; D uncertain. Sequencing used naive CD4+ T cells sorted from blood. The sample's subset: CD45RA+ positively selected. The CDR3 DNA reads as TGCGCCAGCAGCCCCTATACGGAAGATACGCAGTATTTT. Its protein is CASSPYTEDTQYF. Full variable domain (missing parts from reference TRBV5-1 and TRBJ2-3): KAGVTQTPRYLIKTRGQQVTLSCSPISGHRSVSWYQQTPGQGLQFLFEYFSETQRNKGNFPGRFSGRQFSNSRSEMNVSTLELGDSALYLCASSPYTEDTQYFGPGTRLTVL.